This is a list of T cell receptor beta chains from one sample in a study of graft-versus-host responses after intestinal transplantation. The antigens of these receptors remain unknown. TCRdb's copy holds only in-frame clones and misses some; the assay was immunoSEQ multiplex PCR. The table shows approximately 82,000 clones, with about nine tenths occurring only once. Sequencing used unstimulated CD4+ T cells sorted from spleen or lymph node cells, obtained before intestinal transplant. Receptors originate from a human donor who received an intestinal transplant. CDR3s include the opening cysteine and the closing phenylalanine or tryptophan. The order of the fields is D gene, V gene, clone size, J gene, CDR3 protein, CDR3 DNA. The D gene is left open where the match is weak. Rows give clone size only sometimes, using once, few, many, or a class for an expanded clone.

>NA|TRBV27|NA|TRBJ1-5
CASSPRRVSNQPQHF
TGTGCCAGCAGTCCAAGACGGGTTAGCAATCAGCCCCAGCATTTT
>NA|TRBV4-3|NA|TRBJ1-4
CASSQDYSEKLFF
TGCGCCAGCAGCCAAGATTACAGTGAAAAACTGTTTTTT
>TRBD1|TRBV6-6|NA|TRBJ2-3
CASSTSGGAPIDTQYF
TGTGCCAGCAGTACCTCAGGGGGCGCCCCGATAGATACGCAGTATTTT
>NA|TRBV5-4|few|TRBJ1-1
CASSWIDSSVNTEAFF
TGTGCCAGCAGCTGGATTGACAGTTCGGTGAACACTGAAGCTTTCTTT
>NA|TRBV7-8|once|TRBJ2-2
CASSLYGQTNTGELFF
TGTGCCAGCAGCTTATATGGACAGACGAACACCGGGGAGCTGTTTTTT
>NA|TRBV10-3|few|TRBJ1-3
CAISGQAGASGNTIYF
TGTGCCATCAGTGGGCAGGCGGGGGCCTCTGGAAACACCATATATTTT
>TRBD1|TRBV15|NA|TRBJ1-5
CATSKTDRAPSNQPQHF
TGTGCCACCAGCAAGACAGACAGGGCCCCGAGCAATCAGCCCCAGCATTTT
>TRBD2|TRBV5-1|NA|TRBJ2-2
CASSLGPSGGRSYGELFF
TGCGCCAGCAGCTTGGGCCCTAGCGGGGGCCGGTCTTACGGGGAGCTGTTTTTT
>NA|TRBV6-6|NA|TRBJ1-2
CASSYLGGDYGYTF
TGTGCCAGCAGTTACCTGGGCGGGGACTATGGCTACACCTTC
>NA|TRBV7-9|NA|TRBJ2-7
CASSSASVTGVRYEQYF
TGTGCCAGCAGCTCCGCCTCGGTGACAGGAGTACGATACGAGCAGTACTTC
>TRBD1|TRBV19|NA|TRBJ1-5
CASSMSTGASNQPQHF
TGTGCCAGTAGTATGTCAACAGGGGCAAGCAATCAGCCCCAGCATTTT
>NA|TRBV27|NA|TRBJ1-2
CASSRGTGKGYGYTF
TGTGCCAGCAGTAGAGGCACAGGGAAAGGCTATGGCTACACCTTC
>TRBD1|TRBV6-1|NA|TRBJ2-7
CASSESAGTEYYEQYF
TGTGCCAGCAGTGAAAGCGCCGGGACAGAGTACTACGAGCAGTACTTC
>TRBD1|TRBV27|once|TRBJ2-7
CASSGTGWEQYF
TGTGCCAGCAGCGGGACAGGGTGGGAGCAGTACTTC
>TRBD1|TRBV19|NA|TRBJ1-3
CASSTLGGANTIYF
TGTGCCAGTAGTACCCTAGGGGGCGCGAACACCATATATTTT
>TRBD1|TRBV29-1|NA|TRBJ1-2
CSVAPGQGGVGGYTF
TGCAGCGTTGCCCCGGGACAGGGTGGAGTGGGTGGCTACACCTTC
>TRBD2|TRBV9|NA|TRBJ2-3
CASSVASGGATFTDTQYF
TGTGCCAGCAGCGTAGCAAGCGGGGGGGCCACATTCACAGATACGCAGTATTTT
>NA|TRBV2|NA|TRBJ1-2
CAIPGREGYTF
TGTGCCATCCCAGGACGGGAAGGCTACACCTTC